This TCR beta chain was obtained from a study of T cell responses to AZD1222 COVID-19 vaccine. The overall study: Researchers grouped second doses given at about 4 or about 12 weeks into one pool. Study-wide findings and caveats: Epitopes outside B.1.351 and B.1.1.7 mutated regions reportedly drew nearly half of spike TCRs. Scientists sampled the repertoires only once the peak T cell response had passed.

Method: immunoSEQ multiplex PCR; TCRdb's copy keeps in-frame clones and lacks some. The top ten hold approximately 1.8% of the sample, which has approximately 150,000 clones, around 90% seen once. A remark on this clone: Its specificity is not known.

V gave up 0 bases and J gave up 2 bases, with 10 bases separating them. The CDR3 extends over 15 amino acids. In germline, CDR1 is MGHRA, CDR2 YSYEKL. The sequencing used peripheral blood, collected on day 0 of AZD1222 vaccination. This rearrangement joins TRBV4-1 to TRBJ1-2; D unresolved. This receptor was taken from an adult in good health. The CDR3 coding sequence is TGCGCCAGCAGCCAAGATAGTGGAGTAAACTATGGCTACACCTTC. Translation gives CASSQDSGVNYGYTF.